Listed here are 2 T cell receptor beta chains from one sample, sequenced in a study of Graves' ophthalmopathy and Graves' hyperthyroidism. Amplification from RNA transcripts yielded the TCR beta CDR3 regions. HTBI-primed RT-PCR formed the first round, and a multiplex PCR formed the second. TCRdb ran MiXCR on the multiplex PCR reads and lists one entry per CDR3 protein. Of 200,000 to 250,000 distinct CDR3 sequences listed, 20% to 25% are singletons. The sequencing input was peripheral blood. These receptors were obtained from a woman aged 45-60 years with Graves' ophthalmopathy.

As to this clonotype: Possible read error: a much larger clone is one base away. This chain links TRBV12-3 or TRBV12-4 with TRBJ2-7, with D possibly matching TRBD1 (6 bases). Trimming cost V 4 bases and J 2 bases, with 18 bases left between them. CDR3 length: 16 amino acids. The CDR3 region has the DNA TGTGCCAGCAGTTCGGGACAAGGGGACCTCCCCTACGAGCAGTACTTC. Encoded protein: CASSSGQGDLPYEQYF.

This clonotype was counted at least ten times. The gene calls are TRBV5-1 and TRBJ2-7; 9 nucleotides agree with TRBD2. V lost 3 bases and J lost 5; bases outside the gene matches: 6. The CDR3 runs to 14 residues. Germline assignment: CDR1 SGHRS and CDR2 YFSETQ. CDR3 protein: CASSWGGRAHEQYF. The CDR3 bases are TGCGCCAGCAGCTGGGGCGGGAGGGCCCACGAGCAGTACTTC.